The clone carrying this TCR beta chain was recorded many times. The sample belongs to a study of CD8 T cells in ankylosing spondylitis. Trimming left V 6 bases short and J 2 bases short, with 16 bases between. Germline V gives CDR1 DFQATT, CDR2 SNEGSKA (reference sequence). This CDR3 has 15 residues. The authors made TCR beta libraries by quantitative 5'-RACE with molecular barcodes. MiXCR, applied by TCRdb to the 5' RACE reads, yields one record per CDR3 protein. The table has 250,000 to 400,000 distinct CDR3 sequences, 11% seen once. Sequencing was carried out using blood, either unsorted or a sorted T cell fraction (not recorded which). The clonotype comes from a female donor with ankylosing spondylitis or in good health (not recorded which). This chain connects TRBV20-1 to TRBJ1-4, with a possible D match to TRBD1 (6 bases). The CDR3 reads CSALGGTRTNEKLFF. CDR3 DNA sequence: TGCAGTGCGCTGGGGGGCACTAGGACTAATGAAAAACTGTTTTTT.